The source of this T cell receptor beta chain is a study of T-cell reconstitution after alpha-beta-depleted transplantation in children (dated by TCRdb to between 2015 and 2016). Study-level background: The study quantitatively tracked T-cell immune reconstitution after TCRalphabeta/CD19-depleted allogeneic hematopoietic cell transplantation in children using TCR repertoire profiling. What the authors observed across the whole study: About two months after transplant, the apparently early recovery of alphabetaT-cell counts reportedly depended on just several hundred clones that had expanded rapidly and came from non-depleted graft cells. In some patients, high TCRbeta diversity at day 60 was attributed to recipient T cells and intrathymic progenitors that had survived conditioning. The frequencies of hyperexpanded clones fell over the following months, and after one year, T-cell counts and TCRbeta diversity were mostly attributed to newly produced T cells.

On this clonotype itself: The antigen it binds to is not known. There are no base qualities to consult, and no much larger clone falls within one base.

The junction carries 19 bases between V and J, which are trimmed by 7 bases and 8 bases respectively. CDR3 length: 14 amino acids, cysteine to phenylalanine. Just CDR3 DNA is preserved here, 42 bases in frame from base 1. The germline V gene supplies CDR1 SGHRS and CDR2 YFSETQ. The treatment or condition label on this specimen signifies: allogeneic hematopoietic cell transplantation with graft depleted of TCRalphabeta T cells and CD19 B cells. The children who served as transplant recipients had been given grafts of TCRalphabeta/CD19-depleted allogeneic hematopoietic cells. Receptors were amplified or captured by PCR. The sequencing machine was an Illumina HiSeq 2500. Molecular barcoding was employed in the preparation of TCR libraries, with unique molecular identifiers being used to normalize TCRbeta repertoire quantification. TCRdb cleaned the public reads at Q25 with fastp, built clones with MiXCR and kept in-frame beta chains. All rows with the same CDR3 protein become a single entry with the most common DNA and genes. The sample yields about 440,000 distinct CDR3 sequences; approximately 41% were counted once. Of the sample, roughly a quarter is held by the ten largest clones.

This chain joins TRBV5-1 to TRBJ2-4, with the D call perhaps TRBD1 or TRBD2, as 7 bases match in each case. This TCR was recovered from a girl aged 2 to 10 with aplastic anemia, due to receive a stem cell transplant. This material consisted of PBMCs, taken before TCRalphabeta/CD19-depleted stem cell transplant. The CDR3 reads as follows: CASFRGGGEDIQYF. The nucleotide sequence is TGCGCCAGCTTCAGGGGAGGGGGCGAGGACATTCAGTACTTC. When the CDR3 is completed using the reference TRBV5-1 and TRBJ2-4 genes on either side, the full variable domain is KAGVTQTPRYLIKTRGQQVTLSCSPISGHRSVSWYQQTPGQGLQFLFEYFSETQRNKGNFPGRFSGRQFSNSRSEMNVSTLELGDSALYLCASFRGGGEDIQYFGAGTRLSVL.